This T cell receptor beta chain was identified in a study of radiotherapy plus CTLA-4 blockade in lung cancer. This CDR3 contains 16 residues. CDR1 is SGHDT, CDR2 YYEEEE, per germline. V lost 0 bases and J 1 base, leaving 13 bases between the germline ends. The repertoire was sequenced with immunoSEQ multiplex PCR; TCRdb's copy has only in-frame clones and lacks some. Among some 45,000 clones, 60% to 80% were seen once, and the ten largest hold approximately 8%. Sequencing was performed on peripheral blood, taken from a patient treated with radiotherapy plus ipilimumab. This TCR was sampled from a human donor with non-small cell lung cancer who had stable disease on radiotherapy plus ipilimumab. The gene calls are TRBV5-6 and TRBJ1-1; weak D call: TRBD1 (5 bases). The CDR3 nucleotides read TGTGCCAGCAGCTTGGTCAACGGGGCGTGGAACACTGAAGCTTTCTTT. It is translated as CASSLVNGAWNTEAFF.